This entry features one T cell receptor (beta chain) sequence. Its antigen is still unknown. The record originates from a study of T cells expressing NK-cell markers. Study in general: Seven HCMV-seropositive donors and one seronegative donor made up the eight sequenced donors.

This CDR3 is 14 amino acids long. Per the germline V gene, CDR1 is MNHEY and CDR2 is SVGEGT. Study results and caveats: Dominant NKG2C+ clonotypes in six donors made up roughly 1.0-7.0% of CD8+ T cells. Topping the CD3+CD56-NKG2C+ fraction as well were these clonotypes, in a few donors.

Making the TCR beta cDNA relied on 5'RACE template switching with UMIs. TCRdb reprocessed the 5' RACE reads; each CDR3 protein has one entry and no DNA is given. Its table records about 450,000 distinct CDR3 sequences. The chain recombines TRBV6-2 or TRBV6-3 with TRBJ2-1; TCRdb reports TRBD1, a call that lacks DNA to check it against. Sequenced input: blood T cells: a sorted CD56 or NKG2C T cell subset, CD4+ or CD8+ T cells, or bulk PBMC T cells (not recorded which). The clonotype originates from a woman aged 18-69 years in good health. CDR3 residues: CASSYTGAGNEQFF.